The 26 T cell receptor beta chains below come from one sample, sequenced in a study of tumor-infiltrating lymphocytes in primary liver carcinoma. From 450 to 600 ng total RNA, TCR beta cDNA was generated with a primer in the constant region. Amplification in three nested multiplex PCR rounds with slightly modified ARM-PCR gave rise to TCR beta libraries. TRBV1-TRBV30 forward primers paired with a C-beta reverse primer drove the first two PCR rounds, around 9 cycles each. Using its own MiXCR run on the multiplex PCR reads, TCRdb lists one record per CDR3 protein. The table has 100,000 to 150,000 distinct CDR3 sequences, 55% to 75% seen once. Total RNA and DNA came together from around 20-30 mg of bulk tissue without cell sorting. Specimen: liver tumor tissue from sampling region 3. Subset in this sample: tumor region T3, left-lateral pole. These receptors were collected from a woman aged 60-70 years with primary liver carcinoma and hepatitis B virus infection.

This clonotype has a handful of counts. This chain joins TRBV6-5 and TRBJ2-7, with D perhaps being TRBD1 or TRBD2 (5 bases each). Deletions cut 6 bases from V and 3 bases from J, with 15 bases between. Germline values: CDR1 MNHEY, CDR2 SVGAGI. CDR3 length equals 14 residues. CDR3 sequence (DNA): TGTGCCAGCAGACTACCGGGACCGGGCTACGAGCAGTACTTC. Translated, it gives CASRLPGPGYEQYF.

Comments on this clonotype: Here the CDR3 omits its conserved ending phenylalanine or tryptophan, so a read error is the likely source. This chain links TRBV6-5 with TRBJ2-1; a weak D match, TRBD2 (7 bases). This CDR3 comprises 13 residues. V was trimmed by 8 bases and J by 6 bases, leaving 14 bases between them. Per germline, CDR1 MNHEY and CDR2 SVGAGI. The CDR3 nucleotides read TGTGCCAGCCAAAGGGGGGGGGCCAATGAGCAGTTCTCC. Residues: CASQRGGANEQFS.

Ten or more counts support this clonotype. The chain uses TRBV12-3 or TRBV12-4 and TRBJ2-2, with 7 bases that match TRBD1. Losses at the gene ends were 6 bases for V and 1 base for J; bases not matched to a gene: 5. The CDR3 length is 15 residues. The DNA for the CDR3 is TGTGCCAGCAGGCACCGGGACAGGAACACCGGGGAGCTGTTTTTT. Residues: CASRHRDRNTGELFF.

Regarding this clonotype: One junction end does not reproduce the germline sequence, and a read error may be involved. V usage is TRBV11-3 and J usage is TRBJ2-1; D possibly corresponds to TRBD2 (6 bases). The length of the CDR3 is 13 residues. The germline V gene has CDR1 SGHNT and CDR2 YENEEA. DNA of the CDR3: TGCGCCAGCAACTTAGGGGAGGTAGATGAGCAGTTCTTC. It specifies CASNLGEVDEQFF.

As for this clonotype: At one boundary the junction diverges from the germline segment, which might be a read error. The chain employs TRBV29-1 and TRBJ2-5; D tentatively reads TRBD1 or TRBD2 (6 bases each). Germline CDR1 SQVTM, CDR2 ANQGSEA. The CDR3 sequence is 13 residues long. CDR3 nucleotide sequence: TGCAGCGTTGCGCGGGACATCCAAGAGAACCAGTGCTTC. Translation gives CSVARDIQENQCF.

Concerning this clonotype itself: A clone one base away is much larger, so this may be a read error. The rearrangement uses TRBV14 and TRBJ1-6; perhaps TRBD1 as D (6 bases). The CDR3 extends over 17 amino acids. Germline V CDR1 and CDR2: SGHDN, FVKESK. V was trimmed by 0 bases and J by 7 bases, leaving 16 bases between them. In nucleotides, the CDR3 is TGTGCCAGCAGCCAAGATCATAGCGGGGGCCGAAATTCACCCCTCCACTTT. Translating gives CASSQDHSGGRNSPLHF.

The table lists this clonotype with many counts. The chain joins TRBV11-2 to TRBJ1-6; D gene uncertain. This CDR3 is built from 13 residues. The V gene's germline CDR1 is SGHAT and CDR2 FQNNGV. Trimming took 0 bases from V and 10 from J, leaving 7 bases between them. The CDR3 coding sequence is TGTGCCAGCAGCTTAGATCCGGGCTCACCCCTCCACTTT. Translating it yields CASSLDPGSPLHF.

In this sample, this clonotype turned up many times. This CDR3 is CASSLQQAYEQYF. The CDR3, as DNA: TGTGCCAGCAGTTTGCAACAGGCCTACGAGCAGTACTTC. The J gene is TRBJ2-7, the V gene TRBV12-3 or TRBV12-4; maybe TRBD1 (5 bases). Trimming took off 3 bases at V and 2 bases at J, with 8 bases between the two ends. This CDR3 contains 13 residues.

V gene TRBV29-1 combines with J gene TRBJ2-3; TRBD2 is a possible D gene (5 bases). This CDR3 is built from 10 residues. Trimming took 6 bases from V and 7 from J, leaving 8 bases between them. The germline gives CDR1 SQVTM, CDR2 ANQGSEA. The CDR3 DNA sequence: TGCAGCGTGGACTCAAATACGCAGTATTTT. The encoded protein is CSVDSNTQYF.

This clonotype was seen many times. The chain joins TRBV7-9 to TRBJ1-2; D might be TRBD1 (6 bases). CDR3 length equals 12 residues. Trimming removed 5 bases from V and 7 bases from J, with 11 bases in between. Looked up from germline, CDR1 is SEHNR and CDR2 is FQNEAQ (reference sequence). The CDR3 DNA is TGTGCCAGCAGCAAACAGGGTCTTGGCTACACCTTC. Amino acid sequence: CASSKQGLGYTF.

This clonotype was counted ten times or more. The chain links TRBV11-2 to TRBJ2-1; 7 nucleotides match TRBD2. The V segment lost 2 bases and the J segment 7 bases; nucleotides outside the gene matches: 26. The germline V gene has CDR1 SGHAT and CDR2 FQNNGV. The CDR3 loop spans 21 amino acids. The CDR3 protein is CASSLPTGTWERDGFRNEQFF. The DNA of the CDR3 is TGTGCCAGCAGCTTACCCACGGGGACGTGGGAGCGGGATGGTTTCCGAAATGAGCAGTTCTTC.

This clonotype was counted at least ten times. An end of the junction differs from the germline gene, which may be a read error. V and J are TRBV12-5 and TRBJ2-3, with a tentative D call TRBD1 (6 bases). Per germline, CDR1 LGHNT and CDR2 FRNRAP. The CDR3 totals 12 residues. CDR3 sequence reads: CASGMGAEVMVF. The CDR3 DNA is TGTGCTAGTGGTATGGGGGCCGAGGTAATGGTTTTT.

V usage is TRBV5-1 and J usage is TRBJ1-1, with 9 bases aligning to TRBD1. CDR3 length equals 13 residues. Germline CDR1 reads SGHRS; CDR2 reads YFSETQ. The trim removed 6 bases at V and 5 bases at J, leaving 5 bases unmatched. CDR3 region: CASNIDRGTEAFF. In nucleotides, the CDR3 is TGCGCCAGCAACATCGACAGGGGGACTGAAGCTTTCTTT.

Concerning this clonotype itself: The junction and the germline gene differ at one end; a read error may be behind it. The chain couples TRBV5-4 to TRBJ2-2; D is perhaps TRBD2 (6 bases). This CDR3 has 16 amino acids. CDR1 SGHNT and CDR2 YYREEE come from the germline V gene (reference sequence). The CDR3 nucleotides read TGTGCCAGAAGCTGGGGACCAGCGGGCGCCACCGGGGAGCTGTTTTTT. Translating gives CARSWGPAGATGELFF.

This clonotype was seen more than once but under ten times. DNA for the CDR3: TGTGCCAGCAGCTGGGGAGGCCCCTACGAGCAGTACTTC. This encodes CASSWGGPYEQYF. J is TRBJ2-7 and V is TRBV28, with D perhaps matching TRBD2 (6 bases). V was shortened by 6 bases and J by 2 bases, with 11 bases between the two germline ends. CDR1 and CDR2 from the germline V gene are MDHEN and SYDVKM. CDR3 length: 13 residues.

Ten or more counts support this clonotype. The V gene is TRBV28, the J gene TRBJ2-7, with 7 positions matching TRBD2. V lost 5 bases, J lost 0 bases, and 16 bases stayed unmatched. The CDR3 runs 18 residues. Germline CDR1 MDHEN, CDR2 SYDVKM. This chain's CDR3 is CASSERAGAPLSSYEQYF. The DNA of the CDR3 is TGTGCCAGCAGTGAGAGGGCGGGAGCCCCCCTAAGCTCCTACGAGCAGTACTTC.

Of note for this clonotype: One end of the junction fails to match germline, which may point to a read error. The V and J genes are TRBV11-3 and TRBJ2-6; 7 bases are a match to TRBD1. Germline loops: CDR1 SGHNT, CDR2 YENEEA. CDR3 length: 16 residues. The CDR3 here is CARSSEGAGGANVLTF. CDR3 DNA sequence: TGTGCCAGGAGCTCTGAGGGGGCGGGTGGGGCCAACGTCCTGACTTTC.

The gene calls are TRBV28 and TRBJ1-1; D is unresolved. Germline V gives CDR1 MDHEN, CDR2 SYDVKM. V lost 7 bases, J lost 0 bases, and 6 bases lay in between. The CDR3 is 12 amino acids. As DNA, the CDR3 is TGTGCCAGCAATCCATTGAACACTGAAGCTTTCTTT. Translating it yields CASNPLNTEAFF.

The chain has TRBV11-2 and TRBJ2-1; D possibly corresponds to TRBD2 (5 bases). Germline V gene sequence: CDR1 SGHAT, CDR2 FQNNGV. The CDR3 covers 16 residues. With 8 bases removed from V and 8 bases from J, the gap between germline ends came to 25 bases. The CDR3: CASCRLNPKVAYEQFF. DNA of the CDR3: TGTGCCAGCTGCCGACTAAACCCCAAGGTTGCCTATGAGCAGTTCTTC.

CDR3 in DNA: TGTGCCAGCAGCTTGGCCCCCGAGACCCAGTACTTC. Its translation: CASSLAPETQYF. This chain uses TRBV7-9 with TRBJ2-5; D is ambiguous. Germline CDR1 reads SEHNR; CDR2 reads FQNEAQ (reference sequence). V lost 3 bases, J lost 5 bases, and 7 bases lay in between. The CDR3 is made up of 12 amino acids.

The rearrangement links TRBV29-1 to TRBJ2-4; D might be TRBD1 (5 bases). The V end was cut by 5 bases, the J end by 2 bases, with 10 bases between. Germline V gene data show CDR1 as SQVTM and CDR2 as ANQGSEA. The CDR3 totals 13 residues. The CDR3 spells CSVILGPKNIQYF. The CDR3 DNA reads as TGCAGCGTTATCCTGGGGCCCAAAAACATTCAGTACTTC.

This clonotype occurred many times. The chain combines TRBV13 with TRBJ2-1; D possibly corresponds to TRBD1 (5 bases). Trimming stripped 3 bases from V and 4 bases from J, with 10 bases between. Germline-derived CDR1 and CDR2 are PRHDT and FYEKMQ (reference sequence). The CDR3 runs to 14 residues. The CDR3 protein is CASSLLQGYNEQFF. The CDR3 DNA reads TGTGCCAGCAGCTTGTTGCAGGGTTACAATGAGCAGTTCTTC. The whole variable domain, filled in from reference TRBV13 and TRBJ2-1, reads AAGVIQSPRHLIKEKRETATLKCYPIPRHDTVYWYQQGPGQDPQFLISFYEKMQSDKGSIPDRFSAQQFSDYHSELNMSSLELGDSALYFCASSLLQGYNEQFFGPGTRLTVL.

In this sample, this clonotype turned up many times. The J gene is TRBJ2-1, the V gene TRBV10-3, with TRBD2 matching 10 bases. The CDR3 runs 17 residues. Germline V lookup: CDR1 ENHRY, CDR2 SYGVKD. V was clipped by 7 bases and J by 0 bases; unmatched bases: 9. CDR3 coding DNA: TGTGCCATCACCGGAGGACTAGCGGACCACTCCTACAATGAGCAGTTCTTC. Protein sequence: CAITGGLADHSYNEQFF.

This clonotype has only a few counts. This may be a read error: a much more frequent sequence differs by one nucleotide. The chain recombines TRBV5-5 with TRBJ2-5; 8 bases agree with TRBD1. Germline assignment: CDR1 SGHKS and CDR2 YYEKEE (reference sequence). The CDR3 loop spans 15 amino acids. CDR3 sequence: CASSSRTGPQETRYF. CDR3 nucleotides: TGTGCCAGCAGCTCGAGGACAGGGCCCCAAGAGACCCGGTACTTC.

The count of this clonotype is one. A junction boundary mismatches the germline segment, possibly from a read error. This chain links TRBV11-2 with TRBJ2-1; the match to TRBD1 covers 7 bases. This CDR3 spans 16 amino acids. Germline loops: CDR1 SGHAT, CDR2 FQNNGV. This CDR3 is CASSLGGGQLGNEQFF. The DNA for the CDR3 is TGTGCTAGCAGCTTAGGGGGCGGTCAGCTGGGGAATGAGCAGTTCTTC.

This clonotype was detected ten times or more. V is TRBV6-5 and J is TRBJ1-2; weak D call: TRBD1 (5 bases). Germline lookup yields CDR1 MNHEY and CDR2 SVGAGI. CDR3 size: 17 residues. V lost 0 bases, J lost 4 bases, and 18 bases lay in between. The CDR3 nucleotides read TGTGCCAGCAGTTACTCCGTAGGGAACAGGCAGTCCTATGGCTACACCTTC. It codes for CASSYSVGNRQSYGYTF.